The next 28 T cell receptor beta chains were all read from a single sample in a study of T cell repertoires in cytomegalovirus infection (dated by TCRdb to between 2018 and 2021). For sequencing, an Illumina HiSeq 1500 was employed. TCRdb reran the public reads through fastp at Q25 and MiXCR, keeping productive beta chains. Rows are combined by CDR3 protein, so each entry shows the most common genes and DNA. The sample contains some 320,000 distinct CDR3 sequences, roughly 28% of them found a single time. The leading ten clones occupy roughly 20% of the sample. The antigens these receptors bind are not known. This specimen's treatment or condition label, interpreted: in vitro stimulation with specific CMV peptide epitopes to enrich CMV-specific T cells. The material sequenced was cultured PBMCs, taken from culture after CMV antigen stimulation. The receptors were sampled from a human donor in good health (CMV status not recorded). Some clones in this sample may be carry-over from other donors' samples.

There are many counts of this clonotype. The rearrangement links TRBV7-6 to TRBJ2-3, with no clear D. Trimming cost V 7 bases and J 6 bases, with 8 bases left between them. The length of the CDR3 is 11 residues. Germline values: CDR1 SGHVS, CDR2 FNYEAQ. The CDR3 DNA follows: TGTGCCAGCAAAGGCCGGGATACGCAGTATTTT. It translates to CASKGRDTQYF.

This sequence joins TRBV5-1 and TRBJ1-2, with a tentative D call TRBD1 (6 bases). Germline CDR1 is SGHRS and CDR2 is YFSETQ. The ends were cut back, 4 bases at V and 6 bases at J, with 25 bases in the middle. The CDR3 covers 17 residues. The CDR3 here is CASSPGLGQSEGHGYTF. CDR3 DNA: TGCGCCAGCAGCCCCGGCCTCGGACAGAGCGAAGGGCATGGCTACACCTTC.

The chain carries TRBV6-4 and TRBJ1-2; 10 nucleotides match TRBD1. CDR3 length equals 17 residues. V gave up 2 bases and J gave up 1 base; unmatched junction bases: 7. The germline V gene encodes CDR1 MRHNA and CDR2 SNTAGT. CDR3 DNA: TGTGCCAGCAGTGACGGGACAGGGGTCCTATTTAACTATGGCTACACCTTC. This translates into CASSDGTGVLFNYGYTF.

V and J are TRBV7-2 and TRBJ1-2, with TRBD1 matching over 8 bases. This CDR3 is built from 15 residues. The germline V gene encodes CDR1 SGHTA and CDR2 FQGNSA. J was trimmed by 5 bases and V by 0 bases; bases with no gene match: 5. This CDR3 is CASSLAQGTGYGYTF. For the CDR3, the DNA is TGTGCCAGCAGCTTAGCGCAGGGGACAGGTTATGGCTACACCTTC. The full variable domain, completed using reference TRBV7-2 and TRBJ1-2, is GAGVSQSPSNKVTEKGKDVELRCDPISGHTALYWYRQSLGQGLEFLIYFQGNSAPDKSGLPSDRFSAERTGGSVSTLTIQRTQQEDSAVYLCASSLAQGTGYGYTFGSGTRLTVV.

The chain employs TRBV12-3 or TRBV12-4 and TRBJ1-2; no definite D call. This CDR3 has 13 residues. Deletions cut 5 bases from V and 8 bases from J, with 15 bases between. The CDR3 spells CASSPWANPGYTF. The CDR3 region has the DNA TGTGCCAGCAGTCCTTGGGCCAACCCCGGCTACACCTTC.

V is TRBV7-2 and J is TRBJ2-3; TRBD2 aligns across 7 bases. The germline V gene encodes CDR1 SGHTA and CDR2 FQGNSA. The J segment lost 4 bases and the V segment lost 5 bases, leaving 6 bases of the junction unmatched. The CDR3 runs 14 residues. CDR3 coding DNA: TGTGCCAGCAGCACCCGACTAGCCCCAGATACGCAGTATTTT. Encoded protein: CASSTRLAPDTQYF.

This clonotype was observed a handful of times. The chain combines TRBV20-1 with TRBJ2-7, with 10 bases fitting TRBD1. Germline V gene lookup returns CDR1 DFQATT and CDR2 SNEGSKA (reference sequence). This CDR3 region has 13 residues. Trimming at V came to 5 bases and at J to 4 bases, leaving 5 bases not matched to a gene. This chain's CDR3 is CSAEGQGEYEQYF. The CDR3 DNA reads as TGCAGTGCTGAAGGACAGGGGGAATACGAGCAGTACTTC.

The CDR3 loop is CASSAGRGETQYF. In DNA form, the CDR3 reads TGTGCCAGCAGCGCGGGACGCGGGGAGACCCAGTACTTC. The rearrangement links TRBV7-3 to TRBJ2-5, with D tentatively TRBD2 (6 bases). Trimming stripped 5 bases from V and 5 bases from J, with 12 bases between. This CDR3 is 13 amino acids long. Germline assignment: CDR1 SGHTA and CDR2 FQGTGA.

This clonotype was detected a few times. The J gene is TRBJ2-1, the V gene TRBV7-4; D might be TRBD1 or TRBD2, each matching 5 bases. CDR1 and CDR2 (germline): SGHVT, SQSDAQ. V was trimmed by 5 bases and J by 7 bases, leaving 9 bases between them. CDR3 length: 12 amino acids. CDR3 nucleotide sequence: TGTGCCAGCAGCCGCGAGGGGAATGAGCAGTTCTTC. It specifies CASSREGNEQFF.

The CDR3 nucleotides read TGCAGCGTCAAGGGAGGTCACACTGAAGCTTTCTTT. The encoded protein is CSVKGGHTEAFF. The V gene is TRBV29-1, the J gene TRBJ1-1; D ambiguous. The CDR3 has 12 residues. Trimming left V 6 bases short and J 3 bases short, with 11 bases between. Germline lookup yields CDR1 SQVTM and CDR2 ANQGSEA.

The chain recombines TRBV11-3 with TRBJ2-5; 7 bases match TRBD2. With 5 bases clipped from V and 5 bases from J, the junction kept 14 bases outside the gene matches. CDR1 and CDR2 from the germline V gene are SGHNT and YENEEA. The CDR3 has 16 amino acids. The CDR3 loop is CASSPKGARGSETQYF. The CDR3 coding sequence is TGTGCCAGCAGCCCCAAAGGTGCGCGGGGGAGTGAGACCCAGTACTTC.

The chain couples TRBV12-3 or TRBV12-4 to TRBJ1-2, with 9 bases matching TRBD1. The CDR3 length is 14 residues. Losses at the gene ends were 5 bases for V and 9 bases for J; bases not matched to a gene: 10. CDR3 sequence: CASSATGGSWSYTF. Written as DNA, the CDR3 is TGTGCCAGCAGTGCGACAGGGGGTTCGTGGAGCTACACCTTC.

This chain connects TRBV20-1 to TRBJ2-7; TRBD2 might be the D (6 bases). The length of the CDR3 is 15 residues. The ends were cut back, 1 base at V and 6 bases at J, with 19 bases in the middle. Germline-derived CDR1 and CDR2 are DFQATT and SNEGSKA (reference sequence). CDR3 amino acids: CSARAGGRAASEQYF. As DNA, the CDR3 is TGCAGTGCTAGAGCCGGGGGTAGGGCCGCGAGCGAGCAGTACTTC.

This clonotype was detected many times. V is TRBV12-3 or TRBV12-4 and J is TRBJ2-1; 10 bases are a match to TRBD2. The J segment lost 3 bases and the V segment lost 5 bases, leaving 4 bases of the junction unmatched. The CDR3 extends over 15 amino acids. CDR3 sequence: CASSPSSGSYNEQFF. In DNA form, the CDR3 reads TGTGCCAGCAGTCCCTCTAGCGGGAGCTACAATGAGCAGTTCTTC.

In its sample, this clonotype was seen a few times. The J gene is TRBJ1-3, the V gene TRBV5-5; D is uncertain. CDR1 is SGHKS and CDR2 is YYEKEE in the germline V gene (reference sequence). V was shortened by 2 bases and J by 1 base, with 10 bases between the two germline ends. The CDR3 spans 15 residues. The CDR3 nucleotides read TGTGCCAGCAGCTTACGTGGGATGTCTGGAAACACCATATATTTT. Translating gives CASSLRGMSGNTIYF.

V is TRBV6-6 and J is TRBJ1-5; no reliable D call. The CDR3 is 18 residues long. In germline, CDR1 is MNHNY, CDR2 SVGAGI (reference sequence). The V end lost 1 base, the J end lost 5 bases, and 21 bases lay between the germline ends. The chain's CDR3 is CASSYLPPAALGYQPQHF. DNA for the CDR3: TGTGCCAGCAGTTACTTACCCCCGGCAGCCCTAGGCTATCAGCCCCAGCATTTT.

This clonotype appeared a few times. The genes are TRBV6-5 and TRBJ2-7; 10 bases are shared with TRBD2. Germline V CDR1 and CDR2: MNHEY, SVGAGI. The CDR3 sequence is 15 residues long. Germline trimming cut 0 bases from V and 4 bases from J; bases unmatched to any gene: 3. The CDR3 loop reads CASSYSLSGRYEQYF. The CDR3 coding sequence is TGTGCCAGCAGTTACTCGCTTAGCGGGAGGTACGAGCAGTACTTC.

The chain joins TRBV6-6 to TRBJ1-5, with D possibly matching TRBD1 (6 bases). The germline V and J ends were trimmed by 2 bases and 6 bases, with 20 bases remaining between them. The CDR3 contains 17 residues. Germline CDR1 is MNHNY and CDR2 is SVGAGI (reference sequence). The CDR3 DNA follows: TGTGCCAGCAGTTACATAACACAGGGAGGTAAGGGTCAGCCCCAGCATTTT. Its protein product is CASSYITQGGKGQPQHF.

The gene calls are TRBV7-6 and TRBJ1-4, with D uncertain. The germline gives CDR1 SGHVS, CDR2 FNYEAQ. CDR3 length: 15 amino acids. V was cut by 7 bases and J by 8 bases, with 20 bases left in between. CDR3 sequence reads: CASIHTGQAKEKLFF. The CDR3 coding sequence is TGTGCCAGCATTCACACCGGGCAGGCCAAAGAAAAACTGTTTTTT.

This clonotype appeared many times. The genes are TRBV6-2 or TRBV6-3 and TRBJ2-1; 10 positions match TRBD2. CDR1 and CDR2 from the germline V gene are MNHEY and SVGEGT. The CDR3 loop spans 17 amino acids. The trim removed 0 bases at V and 4 bases at J, leaving 6 bases unmatched. Written as DNA, the CDR3 is TGTGCCAGCAGTTACTCACCGACTAGCGGGCTTTACAATGAGCAGTTCTTC. It specifies CASSYSPTSGLYNEQFF.

V and J are TRBV27 and TRBJ2-7; D perhaps matches TRBD2 (7 bases). V lost 6 bases and J lost 2, with 14 bases in between. Germline lookup yields CDR1 MNHEY and CDR2 SMNVEV (reference sequence). The CDR3 length is 14 residues. CDR3 in DNA: TGTGCCAGCAGAGGGGGGGCCCCAGCCTACGAGCAGTACTTC. Protein: CASRGGAPAYEQYF.

This clonotype was seen only a few times. The chain joins TRBV6-1 to TRBJ1-2, with TRBD1 identical over 8 bases. Germline CDR1 and CDR2: MNHNS and SASEGT. V was clipped by 6 bases and J by 4 bases; unmatched bases: 7. CDR3 length: 14 amino acids. CDR3 nucleotide sequence: TGTGCCAGCAGAGGGACAGGCAACATCTATGGCTACACCTTC. Translation gives CASRGTGNIYGYTF.

This clonotype was observed a handful of times. The chain links TRBV25-1 to TRBJ2-2, with 10 nucleotides matching TRBD2. Germline V lookup: CDR1 MGHDK, CDR2 SYGVNS. This CDR3 has 15 amino acids. V shed 4 bases and J 5 bases; nucleotides not matched to a gene: 4. The CDR3 region has the DNA TGTGCCAGCAGTGCGTCGGGACTAGCGACCGGGGAGCTGTTTTTT. It specifies CASSASGLATGELFF.

This clonotype was found many times. The chain couples TRBV4-1 to TRBJ2-4; 10 bases map to TRBD2. The CDR3 is made up of 21 amino acids. Germline CDR1 is MGHRA and CDR2 is YSYEKL. J gave up 1 base and V 0 bases, and 15 bases lay outside the gene matches. The CDR3 protein is CASSQDRLGVSGRKAKNIQYF. The DNA of the CDR3 is TGCGCCAGCAGCCAAGACCGGTTGGGGGTTAGCGGGAGGAAGGCCAAAAACATTCAGTACTTC.

This clonotype was detected many times. J is TRBJ1-1 and V is TRBV12-3 or TRBV12-4; D gene ambiguous. The CDR3 has 14 residues. V lost 3 bases, J lost 1 base, and 9 bases lay in between. The CDR3 DNA reads as TGTGCCAGCAGTTTGACCCAGCAGAACACTGAAGCTTTCTTT. Translated, it gives CASSLTQQNTEAFF.

This clonotype appeared a few times. The chain links TRBV7-9 to TRBJ2-7; the match to TRBD1 covers 10 bases. Looked up from germline, CDR1 is SEHNR and CDR2 is FQNEAQ (reference sequence). The J segment lost 7 bases and the V segment lost 3 bases, leaving 6 bases of the junction unmatched. This CDR3 is built from 14 residues. CDR3 DNA sequence: TGTGCCAGCAGCTTTCGACAGGGGGCTGGGGAGCAGTACTTC. It translates to CASSFRQGAGEQYF.

The chain links TRBV7-8 to TRBJ1-5; D is possibly TRBD1 (5 bases). V was shortened by 2 bases and J by 0 bases, with 11 bases between the two germline ends. Germline V gene sequence: CDR1 SGHVS, CDR2 FQNEAQ. The CDR3 spans 16 residues. CDR3 nucleotides: TGTGCCAGCAGCTTATTCTCGGGGCCTAGCAATCAGCCCCAGCATTTT. It translates to CASSLFSGPSNQPQHF.

The rearrangement uses TRBV12-3 or TRBV12-4 and TRBJ2-2, with TRBD2 identical over 9 bases. The CDR3 length is 15 residues. V gave up 9 bases and J gave up 5 bases; unmatched junction bases: 10. The DNA for the CDR3 is TGTGCCAGTACATTAGCGGGGGAAAGGACCGGGGAGCTGTTTTTT. Its protein product is CASTLAGERTGELFF.